This T cell receptor beta chain was sequenced in a study of response to subunit inactivated influenza vaccine. Study conclusions and caveats: It was the authors' suggestion that each seasonal influenza vaccination recruits few new T cells.

TCRdb reanalysed the RT-PCR reads using MiXCR and keeps one entry per CDR3 protein. The sample contains around 180,000 distinct CDR3 sequences, around 9% of which appear only once. Germline V gene data show CDR1 as MNHEY and CDR2 as SVGAGI. The CDR3 has 15 residues. V shed 3 bases and J 5 bases; nucleotides not matched to a gene: 4. This clonotype was counted between two and nine times. The antigen remains unidentified. The sequence was collected from a man over 45 who received an inactivated influenza vaccine. Source: non-naive T cells sorted from PBMCs, taken on the day of vaccination. The chain combines TRBV6-5 with TRBJ1-6, with 7 bases aligning to TRBD1. The CDR3 reads CASSYTGDDNSPLHF. The CDR3 region has the DNA TGTGCCAGCAGTTATACAGGGGACGATAATTCACCCCTCCACTTT.